The sequence of this T cell receptor (beta chain) was determined in a study of T cells in localized non-small cell lung cancer. In regard to this clone: What it binds is unknown.

General study findings and limits: When the top 100 tumor clones were examined, a median about 60 of them also appeared in the adjacent lung, which was paired and uninvolved. Of the tissues analyzed, uninvolved adjacent lung showed maximal T cell clonality, greater than tumor. A raised T cell density in blood coincided with lengthier overall survival.

Germline loops: CDR1 LNHDA, CDR2 SQIVND (reference sequence). The CDR3 extends over 14 amino acids. The ends were cut back, 3 bases at V and 4 bases at J, with 12 bases in the middle. Generated by immunoSEQ multiplex PCR, the TCRdb table keeps only in-frame clones and is missing some. The sample shows about 41,000 clones, roughly four fifths of them seen only once. The material was PBMCs, obtained before any cancer treatment. This receptor was taken from a man aged 40 to 75 with stage II lung adenocarcinoma. The rearrangement joins TRBV19 to TRBJ1-1, with no clear D. DNA of the CDR3: TGTGCCAGTAGTATGACGAACGGCGGCACTGAAGCTTTCTTT. Translation: CASSMTNGGTEAFF. Combining the CDR3 with reference TRBV19 and TRBJ1-1 gives the whole variable domain DGGITQSPKYLFRKEGQNVTLSCEQNLNHDAMYWYRQDPGQGLRLIYYSQIVNDFQKGDIAEGYSVSREKKESFPLTVTSAQKNPTAFYLCASSMTNGGTEAFFGQGTRLTVV.